Below, one TCR beta chain is given with its context. The data were obtained in a study of PD-1 blockade in mismatch repair-deficient tumors. Looked up from germline, CDR1 is SGHAT and CDR2 is FQNNGV. The CDR3 covers 15 residues. V lost 6 bases, J lost 6 bases, and 17 bases lay in between. The data were produced by immunoSEQ multiplex PCR, yet TCRdb's version contains in-frame clones alone and is incomplete. The sample shows tens of thousands of clones, around 89% of them seen only once. This chain links TRBV11-2 with TRBJ2-2, with D possibly matching TRBD1 (6 bases). The sequences come from peripheral blood, collected 52 weeks after starting pembrolizumab. This sequence originates from an adult with mismatch repair-deficient cancer. The CDR3 DNA reads TGTGCCAGCAGAAAACCGGGACAAGGCGCCGGGGAGCTGTTTTTT. The encoded protein is CASRKPGQGAGELFF. Full variable domain (remainder filled in from reference TRBV11-2 and TRBJ2-2): EAGVAQSPRYKIIEKRQSVAFWCNPISGHATLYWYQQILGQGPKLLIQFQNNGVVDDSQLPKDRFSAERLKGVDSTLKIQPAKLEDSAVYLCASRKPGQGAGELFFGEGSRLTVL.